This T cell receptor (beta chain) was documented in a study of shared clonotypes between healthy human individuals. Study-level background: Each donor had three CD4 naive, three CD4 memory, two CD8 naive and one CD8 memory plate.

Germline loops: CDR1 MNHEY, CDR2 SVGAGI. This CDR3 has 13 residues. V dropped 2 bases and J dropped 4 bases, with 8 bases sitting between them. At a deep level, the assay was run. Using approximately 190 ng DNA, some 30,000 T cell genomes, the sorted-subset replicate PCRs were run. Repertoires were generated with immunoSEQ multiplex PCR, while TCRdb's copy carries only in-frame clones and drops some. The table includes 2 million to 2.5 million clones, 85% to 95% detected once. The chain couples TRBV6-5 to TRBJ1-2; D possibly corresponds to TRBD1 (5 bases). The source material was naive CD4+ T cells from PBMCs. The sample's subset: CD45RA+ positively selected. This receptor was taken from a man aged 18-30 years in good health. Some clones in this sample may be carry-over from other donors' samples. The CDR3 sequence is CASSYGGTYGYTF. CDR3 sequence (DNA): TGTGCCAGCAGTTACGGGGGGACCTATGGCTACACCTTC.